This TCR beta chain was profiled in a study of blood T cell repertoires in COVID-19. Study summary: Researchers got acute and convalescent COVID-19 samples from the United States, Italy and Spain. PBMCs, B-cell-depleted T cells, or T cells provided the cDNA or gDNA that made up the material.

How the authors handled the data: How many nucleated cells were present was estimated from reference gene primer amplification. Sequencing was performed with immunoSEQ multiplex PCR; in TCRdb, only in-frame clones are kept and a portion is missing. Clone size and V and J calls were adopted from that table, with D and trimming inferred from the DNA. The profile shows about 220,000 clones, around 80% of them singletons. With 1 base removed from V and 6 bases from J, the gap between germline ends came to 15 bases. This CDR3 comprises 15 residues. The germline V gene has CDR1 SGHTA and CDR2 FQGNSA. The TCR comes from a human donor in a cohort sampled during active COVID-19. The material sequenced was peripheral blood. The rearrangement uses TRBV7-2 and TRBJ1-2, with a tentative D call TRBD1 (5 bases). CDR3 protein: CASSLGVRTLHGYTF. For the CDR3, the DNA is TGTGCCAGCAGCTTAGGGGTCAGGACACTCCATGGCTACACCTTC.